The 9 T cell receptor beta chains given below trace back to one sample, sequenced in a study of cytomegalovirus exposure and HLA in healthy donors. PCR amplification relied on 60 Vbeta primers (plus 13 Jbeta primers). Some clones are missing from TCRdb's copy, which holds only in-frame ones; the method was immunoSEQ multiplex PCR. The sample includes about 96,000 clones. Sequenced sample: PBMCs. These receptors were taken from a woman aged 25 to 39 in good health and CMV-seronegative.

This CDR3 is CASSRRVWGVETQYF. The CDR3 nucleotides read TGTGCCAGCAGTCGTCGTGTATGGGGGGTAGAGACCCAGTACTTC. The rearrangement links TRBV28 to TRBJ2-5; a weak D match, TRBD2 (6 bases). This CDR3 comprises 15 residues. Germline-derived CDR1 and CDR2 are MDHEN and SYDVKM. The ends were cut back, 5 bases at V and 4 bases at J, with 17 bases in the middle.

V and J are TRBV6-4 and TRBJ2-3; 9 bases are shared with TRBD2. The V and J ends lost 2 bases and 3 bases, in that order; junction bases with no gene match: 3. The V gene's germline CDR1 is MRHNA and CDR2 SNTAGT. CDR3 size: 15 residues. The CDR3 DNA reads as TGTGCCAGCAGTGACGGCGGGAGGGAAACAGATACGCAGTATTTT. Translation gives CASSDGGRETDTQYF.

The CDR3 DNA sequence: TGTGCCAGCAGACTAGCGGGGGGGACGAACACCGGGGAGCTGTTTTTT. Protein sequence: CASRLAGGTNTGELFF. The V and J genes are TRBV7-2 and TRBJ2-2; TRBD2 aligns across 13 bases. This CDR3 comprises 16 residues. After removal of 6 bases from V and 0 bases from J, the junction contained 1 base not matched to a gene. CDR1 SGHTA and CDR2 FQGNSA come from the germline V gene.

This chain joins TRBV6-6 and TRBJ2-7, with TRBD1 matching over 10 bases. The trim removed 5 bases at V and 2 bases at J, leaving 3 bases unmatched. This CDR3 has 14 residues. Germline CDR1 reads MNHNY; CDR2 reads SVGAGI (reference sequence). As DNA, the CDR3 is TGTGCCAGCAGTCTTGGACAGGGGGCCTACGAGCAGTACTTC. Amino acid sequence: CASSLGQGAYEQYF.

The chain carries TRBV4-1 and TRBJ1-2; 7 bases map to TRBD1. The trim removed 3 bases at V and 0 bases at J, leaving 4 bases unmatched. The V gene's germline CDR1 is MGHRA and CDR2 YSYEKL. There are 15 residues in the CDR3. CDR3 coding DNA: TGCGCCAGCAGCCAGATAGGACAGGCTAACTATGGCTACACCTTC. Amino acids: CASSQIGQANYGYTF.

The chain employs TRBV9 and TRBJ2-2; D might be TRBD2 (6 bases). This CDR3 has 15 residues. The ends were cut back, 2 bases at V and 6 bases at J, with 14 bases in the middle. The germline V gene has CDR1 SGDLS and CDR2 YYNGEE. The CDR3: CASSVGNWRAGELFF. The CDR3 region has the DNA TGTGCCAGCAGCGTGGGTAATTGGAGGGCCGGGGAGCTGTTTTTT.

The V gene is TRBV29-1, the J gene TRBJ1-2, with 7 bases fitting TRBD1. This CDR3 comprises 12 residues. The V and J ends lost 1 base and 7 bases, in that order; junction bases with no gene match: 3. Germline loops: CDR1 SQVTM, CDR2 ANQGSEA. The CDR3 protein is CSVEGRGTGYTF. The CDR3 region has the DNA TGCAGCGTTGAAGGCAGGGGGACTGGCTACACCTTC. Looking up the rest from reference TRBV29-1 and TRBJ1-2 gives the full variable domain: SAVISQKPSRDICQRGTSLTIQCQVDSQVTMMFWYRQQPGQSLTLIATANQGSEATYESGFVIDKFPISRPNLTFSTLTVSNMSPEDSSIYLCSVEGRGTGYTFGSGTRLTVV.

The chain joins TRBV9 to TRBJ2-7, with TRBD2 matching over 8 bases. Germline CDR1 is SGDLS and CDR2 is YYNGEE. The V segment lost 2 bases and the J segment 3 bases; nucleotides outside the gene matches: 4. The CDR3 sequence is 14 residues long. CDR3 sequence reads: CASSVASGSYEQYF. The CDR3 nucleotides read TGTGCCAGCAGCGTGGCAAGCGGGAGCTACGAGCAGTACTTC. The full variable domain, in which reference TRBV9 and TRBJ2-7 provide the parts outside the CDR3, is DSGVTQTPKHLITATGQRVTLRCSPRSGDLSVYWYQQSLDQGLQFLIQYYNGEERAKGNILERFSAQQFPDLHSELNLSSLELGDSALYFCASSVASGSYEQYFGPGTRLTVT.

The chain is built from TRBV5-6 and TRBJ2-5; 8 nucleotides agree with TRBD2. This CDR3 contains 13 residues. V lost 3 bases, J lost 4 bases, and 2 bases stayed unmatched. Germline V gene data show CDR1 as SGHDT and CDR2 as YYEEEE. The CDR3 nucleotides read TGTGCCAGCAGCTCCGGGGGGGGAGAGACCCAGTACTTC. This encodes CASSSGGGETQYF. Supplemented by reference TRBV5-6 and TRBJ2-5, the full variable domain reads DAGVTQSPTHLIKTRGQQVTLRCSPKSGHDTVSWYQQALGQGPQFIFQYYEEEERQRGNFPDRFSGHQFPNYSSELNVNALLLGDSALYLCASSSGGGETQYFGPGTRLLVL.